This paragraph reports one TCR beta chain. Antigen: not known. This specimen belongs to a study of OX40 agonist ivuxolimab in advanced cancers. Background on the study: Ivuxolimab doses were 0.01, 0.1, 0.3, 1.5, 3 or 10 mg/kg every 2 weeks. Partial responses were achieved by three patients, one with hepatocellular carcinoma and two with cutaneous melanoma. Study observations and caveats: Antigens targeted by the expanded peripheral T cells were not determined.

V was cut by 3 bases and J by 3 bases, with 8 bases left in between. The CDR3 runs to 13 residues. Per germline, CDR1 SGHVS and CDR2 FQNEAQ. Patients were excluded for autoimmune disease history or systemic immunosuppression. Clones were sequenced by immunoSEQ multiplex PCR, and TCRdb holds only the in-frame ones, with some missing. The table records roughly 74,000 clones, 80% to 95% of them present only once. Sequencing was performed on CD4+ or CD8+ T cells sorted from blood, taken in a trial of the OX40 agonist ivuxolimab. This TCR was sampled from an adult with an advanced solid tumor such as melanoma, head and neck, liver or kidney cancer. This chain joins TRBV7-8 and TRBJ1-1; D gene ambiguous. CDR3 sequence: CASSFGSHTEAFF. CDR3 DNA: TGTGCCAGCAGCTTTGGGAGTCACACTGAAGCTTTCTTT.